This T cell receptor (beta chain) was identified in a study of T cell responses to AZD1222 COVID-19 vaccine. TCRdb's copy holds only in-frame clones and misses some; the assay was immunoSEQ multiplex PCR. Counted here are tens of thousands of clones, 85% to 90% occurring once; the ten biggest clones make up around 5%. The CDR3 sequence is 14 residues long. The ends were cut back, 0 bases at V and 4 bases at J, with 8 bases in the middle. Per the germline V gene, CDR1 is MNHNS and CDR2 is SASEGT. V and J are TRBV6-1 and TRBJ2-3; either TRBD1 or TRBD2 may supply D (5 bases each). This specimen was peripheral blood, taken 28 days after the second AZD1222 dose. The sequence derives from an adult who received the AZD1222 COVID-19 vaccine. CDR3 residues: CASSEAGGADTQYF. The DNA for the CDR3 is TGTGCCAGCAGTGAAGCTGGGGGAGCAGATACGCAGTATTTT.